A single sample gave rise to the 6 T cell receptor beta chains below, sequenced in a study of blood T cell repertoires in COVID-19. The assay was immunoSEQ multiplex PCR, and TCRdb's table has in-frame clones only and misses some. This sample has some 150,000 clones, with 70% to 85% found just once. The sequenced sample consisted of peripheral blood. These receptor sequences come from a man between 60 and 75 years old who had recovered from COVID-19.

This chain connects TRBV6-7 to TRBJ2-7; D is unresolved. TRBV6-7 is marked as an open reading frame, function uncertain. This CDR3 has 13 amino acids. V was cut by 2 bases and J by 4 bases, with 9 bases left in between. This CDR3 is CASSYAPDYEQYF. CDR3 coding DNA: TGTGCCAGCAGTTACGCTCCAGATTACGAGCAGTACTTC.

The gene calls are TRBV28 and TRBJ1-4; TRBD1 matches 7 bases. This CDR3 is 17 amino acids long. CDR1 is MDHEN, CDR2 SYDVKM, per germline. Germline trimming cut 3 bases from V and 6 bases from J; bases unmatched to any gene: 13. CDR3 sequence (DNA): TGTGCCAGCAGTTTTAGGACAGGCCGGGCCTTAGATGAAAAACTGTTTTTT. This translates into CASSFRTGRALDEKLFF. Drawing the rest from reference TRBV28 and TRBJ1-4, the complete variable domain is DVKVTQSSRYLVKRTGEKVFLECVQDMDHENMFWYRQDPGLGLRLIYFSYDVKMKEKGDIPEGYSVSREKKERFSLILESASTNQTSMYLCASSFRTGRALDEKLFFGSGTQLSVL.

V is TRBV7-9 and J is TRBJ2-7; D ambiguous. CDR1 and CDR2 (germline): SEHNR, FQNEAQ (reference sequence). The CDR3 spans 14 residues. V lost 4 bases to trimming and J lost 0 bases, with 10 bases between them. The CDR3 region is CASSSTMSSYEQYF. The DNA of the CDR3 is TGTGCCAGCAGCTCCACCATGAGCTCCTACGAGCAGTACTTC.

This clone was observed a single time. J is TRBJ1-4 and V is TRBV7-3, with 7 bases identical to TRBD1. CDR1 is SGHTA, CDR2 FQGTGA, per germline. After removal of 6 bases from V and 7 bases from J, the junction contained 11 bases not matched to a gene. CDR3 length equals 15 residues. This CDR3 is CASSLTGQRGEKLFF. DNA of the CDR3: TGTGCCAGCAGTCTGACAGGGCAAAGGGGTGAAAAACTGTTTTTT.

The chain links TRBV5-4 to TRBJ2-2, with 7 bases identical to TRBD1. V lost 4 bases to trimming and J lost 0 bases; unmatched junction nucleotides: 6. CDR3 length equals 16 residues. Germline CDR1 reads SGHNT; CDR2 reads YYREEE (reference sequence). The CDR3 region is CASSHSDRANTGELFF. DNA of the CDR3: TGTGCCAGCAGCCACTCCGACAGGGCGAACACCGGGGAGCTGTTTTTT.

The chain uses TRBV3-1 (or the pseudogene TRBV3-2) and TRBJ1-5; D is ambiguous. The CDR3 loop spans 15 amino acids. Between the trimmed V and J ends, which lost 0 bases and 1 base, there was a span of 7 bases. CDR1 LGHDT and CDR2 YNNKEL come from the germline V gene (reference sequence). CDR3 sequence (DNA): TGTGCCAGCAGCCAAGACCTAGTGAGCAATCAGCCCCAGCATTTT. It encodes CASSQDLVSNQPQHF.